This is a list of T cell receptor beta chains from one sample in a study of CD8 T cells in Susac syndrome. TCRdb passed the immunoSEQ multiplex PCR reads through MiXCR, listing each CDR3 protein once. Of a few hundred thousand distinct CDR3 sequences detected, 92% appear once; the ten largest clones hold roughly 0.13%. What was sequenced was CD8+ T cells from PBMCs. The receptors derive from a human donor with multiple sclerosis. CDR3s leave out the opening cysteine and the closing phenylalanine or tryptophan.

CDR3,J,length,V
ASSPLAGGSYEQY,TRBJ2-7,13,TRBV7-6
SARGLGLAGALDYNEQF,TRBJ2-1,17,TRBV20-1
ASSPSDSSTDTQY,TRBJ2-3,13,TRBV7-9
ASSLWTQTGTEAF,TRBJ1-1,13,TRBV5-1
ASSPRAQILYGYT,TRBJ1-2,13,TRBV3-1
SAPLGHSYNEQF,TRBJ2-1,12,TRBV20-1
ASSTSLIGQVGYGYT,TRBJ1-2,15,TRBV2
ASGPGLSYNEQF,TRBJ2-1,12,TRBV24-1
ASSKPPDSPEGNIQY,TRBJ2-4,15,TRBV21-1
ASSPWGQGLYNEQF,TRBJ2-1,14,TRBV7-6
ASRGYRGPGANVLT,TRBJ2-6,14,TRBV27
ASEGQGPTGEQY,TRBJ2-7,12,TRBV30
ASSYSQGGGTEAF,TRBJ1-1,13,TRBV6-5
ASRWATNGYT,TRBJ1-2,10,TRBV19
SVPGQGATGELF,TRBJ2-2,12,TRBV29-1
ASSDSGFVF,TRBJ2-1,9,TRBV25-1
ASSIRLAGEYNEQF,TRBJ2-1,14,TRBV12-3/TRBV12-4
ASSVTGGAYIQY,TRBJ2-4,12,TRBV5-4
ASRDSGGGYNEQF,TRBJ2-1,13,TRBV19
ASTPPGDEQF,TRBJ2-1,10,TRBV6-2/TRBV6-3